The 2 T cell receptor beta chains presented below share a single source sample, sequenced in a study of regulatory T cells in long-lasting Graves disease. To make TCR beta libraries, researchers used iRepertoire HTBI primers and Arm-PCR of CDR3 regions. TCRdb recomputed calls from the multiplex PCR reads with MiXCR, one row per CDR3 protein. The sample has approximately 380,000 distinct CDR3 sequences, roughly 20% seen once. Time point here: persistent/refractory GD, antithyroid drugs over 5 years with positive TRAb. PBMC-extracted RNA yielded the TCR library. The sample here was peripheral blood mononuclear cells (PBMCs), taken when the disease was refractory, from a patient treated with antithyroid drugs. Every receptor here comes from a female donor with Graves disease.

The rearrangement joins TRBV7-2 to TRBJ2-6; TRBD1 agrees at 7 bases. Germline loops: CDR1 SGHTA, CDR2 FQGNSA. The CDR3 is made up of 18 amino acids. The trim removed 4 bases at V and 0 bases at J, leaving 9 bases unmatched. The CDR3 coding sequence is TGTGCCAGCAGCTACACAGGGGTACTGAGCTCTGGGGCCAACGTCCTGACTTTC. It specifies CASSYTGVLSSGANVLTF.

This clonotype was seen a handful of times. The chain uses TRBV28 and TRBJ2-6; D is perhaps TRBD1 (5 bases). The germline V and J ends were trimmed by 7 bases and 0 bases, with 13 bases remaining between them. The CDR3 totals 16 residues. Germline V gives CDR1 MDHEN, CDR2 SYDVKM. The CDR3 bases are TGTGCCAGCACCGAACAGGTTTCCTCTGGGGCCAACGTCCTGACTTTC. Its protein is CASTEQVSSGANVLTF.